These 30 T cell receptor beta chains share one sample of origin, sequenced in a study of human CD8 memory T cell subsets. It was CCR7+ PD-1+ TIGIT+ early memory CD8+ T cells with exhausted-like traits that constituted TPEX cells. Investigators built TCR beta libraries using UMI-labeled 5' RACE. TCRdb derives one entry per CDR3 protein from the 5' RACE reads, leaving out DNA. This sample contains 7,500 to 9,000 distinct CDR3 sequences. Specimen: CD8+ T cells from PBMCs. These TCRs come from a human donor in good health.

The rearrangement links TRBV6-2 or TRBV6-3 to TRBJ1-1; TCRdb indicates TRBD1, and absent DNA this call remains unverified. Germline values: CDR1 MNHEY, CDR2 SVGEGT. The CDR3 is 14 residues long. The CDR3 loop is CASSSTGGPAEAFF.

The V and J genes are TRBV12-3 or TRBV12-4 and TRBJ1-2; TCRdb calls TRBD1, which cannot be checked without DNA. The CDR3 has 15 residues. The CDR3 loop reads CASSPRTSQTGGYTF.

Frequency places this clonotype as medium-sized. The rearrangement links TRBV5-1 to TRBJ2-1; TCRdb's assignment of TRBD1 cannot be checked, as there is no DNA. CDR1 SGHRS and CDR2 YFSETQ come from the germline V gene. CDR3 length: 15 amino acids. CDR3 amino acids: CASRTQGSVGDEQFF.

The chain recombines TRBV7-6 with TRBJ2-3; the D gene TCRdb calls, TRBD1, cannot be checked with no DNA. CDR1 SGHVS and CDR2 FNYEAQ come from the germline V gene. The CDR3 is 16 amino acids. The CDR3: CASSILDRGGTDTQYF. The full variable domain, its missing parts supplied by reference TRBV7-6 and TRBJ2-3, is GAGVSQSPRYKVTKRGQDVALRCDPISGHVSLYWYRQALGQGPEFLTYFNYEAQQDKSGLPNDRFSAERPEGSISTLTIQRTEQRDSAMYRCASSILDRGGTDTQYFGPGTRLTVL.

This clonotype is deemed medium-sized (0.01 to 0.1%) by its frequency. The CDR3 loop reads CASSLAGLGDEQFF. V is TRBV5-1 and J is TRBJ2-1; the TCRdb call, TRBD1, lacks DNA for checking. The CDR3 loop spans 14 amino acids. Germline CDR1 SGHRS, CDR2 YFSETQ.

This clonotype is labeled medium-sized (0.01 to 0.1%) based on frequency. The CDR3 reads CASSLGPESSYNEQFF. The gene calls are TRBV7-3 and TRBJ2-1. In germline, CDR1 is SGHTA, CDR2 FQGTGA. The CDR3 is made up of 16 amino acids.

Judged by frequency, this clonotype is medium-sized. This chain joins TRBV29-1 and TRBJ2-3; lacking DNA, the TRBD1 call made by TCRdb goes unchecked. This CDR3 contains 14 residues. Germline CDR1 reads SQVTM; CDR2 reads ANQGSEA. The CDR3 region is CSVDDYVGADTQYF.

V and J are TRBV10-3 and TRBJ2-5; the D gene TCRdb calls, TRBD1, cannot be checked with no DNA. CDR1 and CDR2 from the germline V gene are ENHRY and SYGVKD. There are 13 residues in the CDR3. CDR3 sequence: CARSRDKQETQYF.

The J gene is TRBJ2-2, the V gene TRBV20-1; TCRdb proposes TRBD1, but this gene call is untestable without DNA. Germline V CDR1 and CDR2: DFQATT, SNEGSKA (reference sequence). The CDR3 has 14 residues. The CDR3 spells CSAWDRVGTGELFF.

V is TRBV6-2 or TRBV6-3 and J is TRBJ2-3; TCRdb lists TRBD1, though no DNA is available to test this call. The germline V gene has CDR1 MNHEY and CDR2 SVGEGT. This CDR3 is 16 amino acids long. The CDR3 spells CASSSDRGVVADTQYF.

The rearrangement joins TRBV20-1 to TRBJ2-7. The CDR3 runs to 12 residues. Germline assignment: CDR1 DFQATT and CDR2 SNEGSKA (reference sequence). This chain's CDR3 is CSARLKEYEQYF.

V is TRBV4-3 and J is TRBJ2-7; TCRdb calls TRBD1, which cannot be checked without DNA. CDR3 length equals 14 residues. CDR1 and CDR2 (germline): LGHNA, YSLEER. CDR3 region: CASSQDGAGFEQYF.

This chain links TRBV19 with TRBJ1-1; the D call of TRBD1 rests on TCRdb alone, since no DNA is present to check it. CDR3 length equals 17 residues. Germline loops: CDR1 LNHDA, CDR2 SQIVND (reference sequence). CDR3 sequence: CASSLGTGGEINTEAFF.

The chain uses TRBV4-1 and TRBJ1-5; the D call from TCRdb, TRBD1, cannot be confirmed without DNA. CDR3 length: 15 residues. The germline gives CDR1 MGHRA, CDR2 YSYEKL. The CDR3 loop is CASSRMTGGFEPQHF.

The chain links TRBV28 to TRBJ2-1; without DNA, the TCRdb call of TRBD2 cannot be checked. The CDR3 totals 15 residues. Germline V gene lookup returns CDR1 MDHEN and CDR2 SYDVKM. The chain's CDR3 is CASSPRGTFYNEQFF.

The genes are TRBV28 and TRBJ2-5; TCRdb outputs TRBD1, but without DNA this stays unchecked. The germline V gene encodes CDR1 MDHEN and CDR2 SYDVKM. CDR3 length equals 15 residues. The CDR3 region is CASSLLDRAQETQYF. The full variable domain, with the rest looked up from reference TRBV28 and TRBJ2-5, is DVKVTQSSRYLVKRTGEKVFLECVQDMDHENMFWYRQDPGLGLRLIYFSYDVKMKEKGDIPEGYSVSREKKERFSLILESASTNQTSMYLCASSLLDRAQETQYFGPGTRLLVL.

In terms of frequency, this clonotype is medium-sized. CDR3 residues: CASSFLTNQETQYF. J is TRBJ2-5 and V is TRBV7-8. The CDR3 has 14 residues. CDR1 and CDR2 from the germline V gene are SGHVS and FQNEAQ.

The chain combines TRBV7-6 with TRBJ2-2; absent DNA, TCRdb's TRBD1 call cannot be checked. This CDR3 is built from 16 residues. Germline V gives CDR1 SGHVS, CDR2 FNYEAQ. The CDR3 protein is CASSWSGNSNTGELFF.

The chain uses TRBV27 and TRBJ1-2; TCRdb's assignment of TRBD1 cannot be checked, as there is no DNA. Germline lookup yields CDR1 MNHEY and CDR2 SMNVEV (reference sequence). CDR3 length: 14 amino acids. CDR3: CASSFLSGQDGYTF.

V gene TRBV3-1 combines with J gene TRBJ2-1. The CDR3 loop spans 14 amino acids. Germline V lookup: CDR1 LGHDT, CDR2 YNNKEL (reference sequence). The CDR3 here is CASSSSSSYNEQFF.

The V call is TRBV6-5, the J call TRBJ1-2; TCRdb designates TRBD1, a call that cannot be tested without DNA. Germline V gives CDR1 MNHEY, CDR2 SVGAGI. CDR3 length: 17 amino acids. CDR3 sequence: CASSYSPWGALPSGYTF.

The V call is TRBV6-5, the J call TRBJ2-7. The CDR3 has 13 amino acids. Per the germline V gene, CDR1 is MNHEY and CDR2 is SVGAGI. CDR3 sequence reads: CASSSGGSYEQYF.

The V call is TRBV10-3, the J call TRBJ2-1. Germline assignment: CDR1 ENHRY and CDR2 SYGVKD. The CDR3 loop spans 13 amino acids. The CDR3 spells CAISESGYNEQFF.

This clonotype shows up as medium-sized (0.01 to 0.1%) by frequency. The V gene is TRBV6-6, the J gene TRBJ1-5. The CDR3 runs 13 residues. CDR1 is MNHNY and CDR2 is SVGAGI in the germline V gene (reference sequence). CDR3: CASSLGIDQPQHF.

The CDR3 spells CASSIWSGINEQFF. J is TRBJ2-1 and V is TRBV19; TCRdb's assignment of TRBD1 cannot be checked, as there is no DNA. Germline CDR1 reads LNHDA; CDR2 reads SQIVND (reference sequence). CDR3 length: 14 residues. Full variable domain (remainder filled in from reference TRBV19 and TRBJ2-1): DGGITQSPKYLFRKEGQNVTLSCEQNLNHDAMYWYRQDPGQGLRLIYYSQIVNDFQKGDIAEGYSVSREKKESFPLTVTSAQKNPTAFYLCASSIWSGINEQFFGPGTRLTVL.

This rearrangement joins TRBV7-2 to TRBJ2-1. Germline loops: CDR1 SGHTA, CDR2 FQGNSA. The CDR3 contains 15 residues. Here the CDR3 reads CASSYARLTYNEQFF.

V and J are TRBV28 and TRBJ1-5; TCRdb designates TRBD1, a call that cannot be tested without DNA. CDR3 length equals 14 residues. Germline values: CDR1 MDHEN, CDR2 SYDVKM. The CDR3 is CASSLAPSSQPQHF.

The V and J genes are TRBV29-1 and TRBJ2-7; no DNA is available, so the TRBD1 call from TCRdb remains unchecked. The length of the CDR3 is 12 residues. CDR1 and CDR2 (germline): SQVTM, ANQGSEA. CDR3 region: CSVGQPPYEQYF.

The rearrangement joins TRBV4-1 to TRBJ2-7. The germline V gene has CDR1 MGHRA and CDR2 YSYEKL. The CDR3 totals 14 residues. The CDR3 region is CASSQESSDYEQYF.

Considering frequency, this clonotype is medium-sized. J is TRBJ2-7 and V is TRBV2. The V gene's germline CDR1 is SNHLY and CDR2 FYNNEI. CDR3 length: 13 amino acids. The CDR3 region is CASMIAGALEQYF. The entire variable domain, with the rest obtained from reference TRBV2 and TRBJ2-7, is as follows: EPEVTQTPSHQVTQMGQEVILRCVPISNHLYFYWYRQILGQKVEFLVSFYNNEISEKSEIFDDQFSVERPDGSNFTLKIRSTKLEDSAMYFCASMIAGALEQYFGPGTRLTVT.